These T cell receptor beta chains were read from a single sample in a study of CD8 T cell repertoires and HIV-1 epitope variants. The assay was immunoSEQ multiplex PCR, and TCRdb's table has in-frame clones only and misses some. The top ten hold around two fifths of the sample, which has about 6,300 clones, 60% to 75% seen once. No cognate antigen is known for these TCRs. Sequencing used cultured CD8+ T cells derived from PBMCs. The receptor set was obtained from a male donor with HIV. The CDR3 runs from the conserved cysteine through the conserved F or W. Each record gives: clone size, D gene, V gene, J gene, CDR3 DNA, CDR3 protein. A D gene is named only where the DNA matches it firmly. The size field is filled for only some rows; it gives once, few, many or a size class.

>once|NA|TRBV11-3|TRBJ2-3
TGTGCCAGCAGCTACATAGCAGGAGATACGCAGTATTTT
CASSYIAGDTQYF
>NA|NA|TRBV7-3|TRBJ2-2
TGTGCCAGCAGCCCAATCGGGGAGAACACCGGGGAGCTGTTTTTT
CASSPIGENTGELFF
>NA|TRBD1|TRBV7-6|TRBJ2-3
TGTGCCAGCAGCTTTCTTGGGACAGGGGGCCTCTCGGGCCATCCGGCGCAGTATTTT
CASSFLGTGGLSGHPAQYF
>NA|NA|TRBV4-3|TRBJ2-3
TGCGCCAGCAGCCAAGATCGAGAGGGGGGGGATACGCAGTATTTT
CASSQDREGGDTQYF
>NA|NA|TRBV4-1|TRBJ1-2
TGCGCCAGCAGCCCCGTATCAGGGATCGAAGATGGCTACACCTTC
CASSPVSGIEDGYTF
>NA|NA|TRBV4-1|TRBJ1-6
TGCGCCAGCAGCCAAGATACGGGGGCCAGGAATTCACCCCTCCACTTT
CASSQDTGARNSPLHF
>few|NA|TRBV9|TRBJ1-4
TGTGCCAGCAGCGTGATACAGGGTGAAAAACTGTTTTTT
CASSVIQGEKLFF
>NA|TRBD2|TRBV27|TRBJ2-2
TGTGCCAGCAGTTTATGGGAGGGCCCCGGGGAGCTGTTTTTT
CASSLWEGPGELFF
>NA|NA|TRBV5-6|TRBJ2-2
TGTGCCAGCAGCTTTAGGGGCCGTTCTGACACCGGGGAGCTGTTTTTT
CASSFRGRSDTGELFF
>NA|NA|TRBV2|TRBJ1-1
TGTGCCAGCAGTGAATGGGGAACTGAAGCTTTCTTT
CASSEWGTEAFF
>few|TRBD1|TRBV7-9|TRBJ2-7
TGTGCCAGCAGCTTGGGACAGTACCTTCGTGAGCAGTACTTC
CASSLGQYLREQYF
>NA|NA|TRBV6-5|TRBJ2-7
TGTGCCAGCAGTTACTCACAGGGCTACGAGCAGTACTTC
CASSYSQGYEQYF
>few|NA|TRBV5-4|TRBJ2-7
TGTGCCAGCAGCTTGTCGTGGAGCTCCTACGAGCAGTACTTC
CASSLSWSSYEQYF
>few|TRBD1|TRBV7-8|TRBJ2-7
TGTGCCAGCAGCCCCCTGGGGACAGGTGACGAGCAGTACTTC
CASSPLGTGDEQYF
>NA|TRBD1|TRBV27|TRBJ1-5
TGTGCCAGCAGTCGGACAGGTTCCTATCAGCCCCAGCATTTT
CASSRTGSYQPQHF
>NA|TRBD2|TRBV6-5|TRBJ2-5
TGTGCCAGCAGTTACTCCGGGGGGCAAGAGACCCAGTACTTC
CASSYSGGQETQYF
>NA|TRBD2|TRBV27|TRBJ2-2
TGTGCCAGCAGTTTTACGACTAGCGGGAACTTAAACACCGGGGAGCTGTTTTTT
CASSFTTSGNLNTGELFF
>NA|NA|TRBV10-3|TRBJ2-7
TGTGCCATCAGTGGGGACGACTCCTACGAGCAGTACTTC
CAISGDDSYEQYF
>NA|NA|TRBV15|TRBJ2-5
TGTGCCACCAGCCAAGGACTTGGTAGGGGAGAGACCCAGTACTTC
CATSQGLGRGETQYF
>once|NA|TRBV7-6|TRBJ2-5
TGTGCCAGCAGCCAGGAGGGAGTAGCGGACCAAGAGACCCAGTACTTC
CASSQEGVADQETQYF
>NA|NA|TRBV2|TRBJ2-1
TGTGCCAGCAGCACTAGCACCCTGGACAATGAGCAGTTCTTC
CASSTSTLDNEQFF
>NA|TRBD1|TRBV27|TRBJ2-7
TGTGCCAGCAGTTTAGGGGTCGGGACAGGAGACTACGAGCAGTACTTC
CASSLGVGTGDYEQYF
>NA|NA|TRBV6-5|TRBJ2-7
TGTGCCAGCACTCCGGAGGACACTCCCTACGAGCAGTACTTC
CASTPEDTPYEQYF
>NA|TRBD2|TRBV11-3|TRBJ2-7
TGTGCCAGCAGCATGACTAGCTTCGACGAGCAGTACTTC
CASSMTSFDEQYF
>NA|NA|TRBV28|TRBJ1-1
TGTGCCAGCAGCCCGAACCTCTCATCTATGAACACTGAAGCTTTCTTT
CASSPNLSSMNTEAFF
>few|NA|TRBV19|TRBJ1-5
TGTGCCAGTACTATTTTTAATGGCAATCAGCCCCAGCATTTT
CASTIFNGNQPQHF
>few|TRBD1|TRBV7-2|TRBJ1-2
TGTGCCAGCAGCTTAGCGTCTGAACAGGGGGCGCGTGGCTACACCTTC
CASSLASEQGARGYTF
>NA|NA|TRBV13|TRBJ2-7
TGTGCCAGCAGCTTAGGGGGCGCGCGGACTAACCAGCAGTACTTC
CASSLGGARTNQQYF
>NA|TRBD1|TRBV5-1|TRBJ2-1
TGCGCCAGCAGCCAGCTACCCCCCGGGACAGGGAGCGATGAGCAGTTCTTC
CASSQLPPGTGSDEQFF
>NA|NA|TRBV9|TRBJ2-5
TGTGCCAGCAGCGTAGGCGTAAGCGTAGAGACCCAGTACTTC
CASSVGVSVETQYF
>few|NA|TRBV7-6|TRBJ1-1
TGTGCCAGCAGCTCGTCAGGGGAGAGCACTGAAGCTTTCTTT
CASSSSGESTEAFF
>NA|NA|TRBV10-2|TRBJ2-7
TGCGCCAGCAGTGAGGGCCAGGGGGAGCAGTACTTC
CASSEGQGEQYF
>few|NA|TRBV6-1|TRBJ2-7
TGTGCCAGCAGTGTACGGTACCTCTACGAGCAGTACTTC
CASSVRYLYEQYF
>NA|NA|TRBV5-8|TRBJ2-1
TGTGCCAGCAGCTTCGGGCAGGGCCTTGGGGAGCAGTTCTTC
CASSFGQGLGEQFF
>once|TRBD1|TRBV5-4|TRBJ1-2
TGTGCCAGCAGCTTGGTCGTAGGGGGCTCGTATGGCTACACCTTC
CASSLVVGGSYGYTF
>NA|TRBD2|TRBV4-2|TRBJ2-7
TGTGCCAGCAGCCAAGCGGGGGGCGAGCAGTACTTC
CASSQAGGEQYF
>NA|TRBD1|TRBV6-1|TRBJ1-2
TGTGCCAGCAGTGAACCCGGGACAGGGTACGGCTACACCTTC
CASSEPGTGYGYTF
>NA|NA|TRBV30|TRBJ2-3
TGTGCGTCCATCTCGGGCCACTCCTACACAGATACGCAGTATTTT
CASISGHSYTDTQYF
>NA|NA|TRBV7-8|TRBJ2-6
TGTGCCAGCAGCTTAAGCCCCGGGGCCAACGTCCTGACTTTC
CASSLSPGANVLTF
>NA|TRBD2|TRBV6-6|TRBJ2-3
TGTGCCAGCGCAGGGCGGGGGGGGACCACAGATACGCAGTATTTT
CASAGRGGTTDTQYF
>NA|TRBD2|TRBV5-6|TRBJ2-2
TGTGCCAGCAGCTTTGCAAGTAGCGGGACGGTGGCCGGGGAGCTGTTTTTT
CASSFASSGTVAGELFF